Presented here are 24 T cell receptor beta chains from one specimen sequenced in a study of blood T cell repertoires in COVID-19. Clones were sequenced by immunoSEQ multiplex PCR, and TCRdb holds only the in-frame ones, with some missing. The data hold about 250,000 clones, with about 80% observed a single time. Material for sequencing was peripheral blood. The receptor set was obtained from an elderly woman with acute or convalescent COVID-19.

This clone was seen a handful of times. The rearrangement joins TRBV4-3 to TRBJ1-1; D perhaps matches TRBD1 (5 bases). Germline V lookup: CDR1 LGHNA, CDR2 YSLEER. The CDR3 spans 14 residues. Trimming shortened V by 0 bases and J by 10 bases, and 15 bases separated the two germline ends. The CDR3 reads CASSQELLGQGAFF. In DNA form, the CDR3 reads TGCGCCAGCAGCCAAGAGTTATTAGGCCAGGGAGCTTTCTTT.

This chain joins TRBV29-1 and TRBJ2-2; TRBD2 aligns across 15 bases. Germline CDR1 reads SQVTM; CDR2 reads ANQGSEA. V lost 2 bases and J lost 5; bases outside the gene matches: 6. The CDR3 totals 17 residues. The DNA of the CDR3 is TGCAGCGTTGAACCCGGACTAGCGGGAGGGCGTACCGGGGAGCTGTTTTTT. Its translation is CSVEPGLAGGRTGELFF.

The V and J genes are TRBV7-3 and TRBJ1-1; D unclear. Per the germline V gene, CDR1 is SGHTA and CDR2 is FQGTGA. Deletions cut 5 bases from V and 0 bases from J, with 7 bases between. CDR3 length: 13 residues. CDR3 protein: CASSLSLNTEAFF. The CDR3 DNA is TGTGCCAGCAGCCTCTCCTTGAACACTGAAGCTTTCTTT.

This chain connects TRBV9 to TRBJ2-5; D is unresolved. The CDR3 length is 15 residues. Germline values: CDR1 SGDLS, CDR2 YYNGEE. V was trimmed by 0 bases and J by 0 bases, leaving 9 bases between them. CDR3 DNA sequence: TGTGCCAGCAGCGTAGGTTTAGACTACCAAGAGACCCAGTACTTC. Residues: CASSVGLDYQETQYF.

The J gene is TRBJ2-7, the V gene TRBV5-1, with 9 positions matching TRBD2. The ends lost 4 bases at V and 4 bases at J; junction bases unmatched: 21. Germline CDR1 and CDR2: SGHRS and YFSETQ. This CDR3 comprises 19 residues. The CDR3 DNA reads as TGCGCCAGCAGCCCCCTCCCCGGGACGCCCGGGACTAGCTATTACGAGCAGTACTTC. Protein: CASSPLPGTPGTSYYEQYF.

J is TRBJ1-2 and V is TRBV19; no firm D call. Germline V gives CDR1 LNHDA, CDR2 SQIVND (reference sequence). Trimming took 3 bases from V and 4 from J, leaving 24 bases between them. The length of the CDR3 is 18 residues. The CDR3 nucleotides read TGTGCCAGTAGTATTAAGGTGGTCAGCGGCGGAAGAATCTATGGCTACACCTTC. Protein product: CASSIKVVSGGRIYGYTF.

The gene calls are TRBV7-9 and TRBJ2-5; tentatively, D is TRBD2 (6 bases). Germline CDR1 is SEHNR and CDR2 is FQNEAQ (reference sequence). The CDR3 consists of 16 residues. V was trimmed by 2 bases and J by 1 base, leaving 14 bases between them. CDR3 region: CASSLRGGVFQETQYF. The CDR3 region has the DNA TGTGCCAGCAGCTTAAGGGGCGGGGTCTTCCAAGAGACCCAGTACTTC. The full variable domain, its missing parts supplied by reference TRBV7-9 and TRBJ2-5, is DTGVSQNPRHKITKRGQNVTFRCDPISEHNRLYWYRQTLGQGPEFLTYFQNEAQLEKSRLLSDRFSAERPKGSFSTLEIQRTEQGDSAMYLCASSLRGGVFQETQYFGPGTRLLVL.

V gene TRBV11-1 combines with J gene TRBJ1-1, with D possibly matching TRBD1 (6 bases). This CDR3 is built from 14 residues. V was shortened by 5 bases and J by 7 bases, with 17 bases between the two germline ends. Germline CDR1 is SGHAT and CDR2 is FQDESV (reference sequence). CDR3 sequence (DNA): TGTGCCAGCAGCGCCGGACAGAGTACCCTTGAAGCTTTCTTT. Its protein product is CASSAGQSTLEAFF.

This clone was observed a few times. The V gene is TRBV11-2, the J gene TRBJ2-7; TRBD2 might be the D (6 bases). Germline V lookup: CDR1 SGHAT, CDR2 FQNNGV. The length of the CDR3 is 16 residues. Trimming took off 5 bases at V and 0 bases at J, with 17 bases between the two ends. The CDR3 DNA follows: TGTGCCAGCAGCCCCCAAGGGACTTCGAGCTCCTACGAGCAGTACTTC. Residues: CASSPQGTSSSYEQYF. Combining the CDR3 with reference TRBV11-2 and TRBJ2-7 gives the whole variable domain EAGVAQSPRYKIIEKRQSVAFWCNPISGHATLYWYQQILGQGPKLLIQFQNNGVVDDSQLPKDRFSAERLKGVDSTLKIQPAKLEDSAVYLCASSPQGTSSSYEQYFGPGTRLTVT.

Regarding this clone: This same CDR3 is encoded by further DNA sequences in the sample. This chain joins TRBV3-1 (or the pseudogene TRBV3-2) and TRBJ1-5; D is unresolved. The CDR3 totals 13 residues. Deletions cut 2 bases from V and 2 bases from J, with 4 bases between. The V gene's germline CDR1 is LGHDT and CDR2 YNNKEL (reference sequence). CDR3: CASSQRGNQPQHF. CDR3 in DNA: TGTGCCAGCAGCCAAAGAGGCAATCAGCCCCAGCATTTT.

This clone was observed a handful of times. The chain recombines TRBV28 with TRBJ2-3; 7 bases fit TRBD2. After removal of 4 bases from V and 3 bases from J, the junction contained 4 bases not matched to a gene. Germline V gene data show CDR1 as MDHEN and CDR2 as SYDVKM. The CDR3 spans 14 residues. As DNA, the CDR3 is TGTGCCAGCAGTTCCAGCGGGGCTACAGATACGCAGTATTTT. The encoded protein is CASSSSGATDTQYF.

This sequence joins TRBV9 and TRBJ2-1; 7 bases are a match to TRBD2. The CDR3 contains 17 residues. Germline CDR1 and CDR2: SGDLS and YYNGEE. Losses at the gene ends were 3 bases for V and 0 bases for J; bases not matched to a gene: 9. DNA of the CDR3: TGTGCCAGCAGCGGGAATCTAGGCGGGAGCTCCTACAATGAGCAGTTCTTC. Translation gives CASSGNLGGSSYNEQFF.

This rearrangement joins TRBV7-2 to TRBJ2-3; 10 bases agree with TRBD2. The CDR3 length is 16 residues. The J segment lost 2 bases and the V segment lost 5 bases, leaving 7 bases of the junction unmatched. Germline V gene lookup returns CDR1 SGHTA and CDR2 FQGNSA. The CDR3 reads CASSPERGGFTDTQYF. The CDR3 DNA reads TGTGCCAGCAGCCCTGAGCGGGGGGGCTTCACAGATACGCAGTATTTT. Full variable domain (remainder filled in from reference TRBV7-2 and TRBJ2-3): GAGVSQSPSNKVTEKGKDVELRCDPISGHTALYWYRQSLGQGLEFLIYFQGNSAPDKSGLPSDRFSAERTGGSVSTLTIQRTQQEDSAVYLCASSPERGGFTDTQYFGPGTRLTVL.

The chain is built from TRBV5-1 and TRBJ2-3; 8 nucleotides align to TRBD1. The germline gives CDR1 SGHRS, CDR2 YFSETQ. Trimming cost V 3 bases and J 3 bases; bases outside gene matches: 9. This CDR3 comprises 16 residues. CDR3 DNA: TGCGCCAGCAGCTCCCGGACAGGGATGGGGACAGATACGCAGTATTTT. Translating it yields CASSSRTGMGTDTQYF.

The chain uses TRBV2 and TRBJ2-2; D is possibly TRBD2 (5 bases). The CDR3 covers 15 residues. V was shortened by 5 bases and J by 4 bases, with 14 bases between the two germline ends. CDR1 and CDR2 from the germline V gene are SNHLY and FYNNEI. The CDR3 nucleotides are TGTGCCAGCAGTCCAGACATAAGCGGCACCGGGGAGCTGTTTTTT. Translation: CASSPDISGTGELFF.

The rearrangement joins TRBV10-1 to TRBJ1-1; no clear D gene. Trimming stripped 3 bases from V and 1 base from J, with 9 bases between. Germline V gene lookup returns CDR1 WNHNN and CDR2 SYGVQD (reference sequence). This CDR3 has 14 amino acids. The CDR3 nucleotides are TGCGCCAGCAGTGACACAAATTGGAACACTGAAGCTTTCTTT. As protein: CASSDTNWNTEAFF.

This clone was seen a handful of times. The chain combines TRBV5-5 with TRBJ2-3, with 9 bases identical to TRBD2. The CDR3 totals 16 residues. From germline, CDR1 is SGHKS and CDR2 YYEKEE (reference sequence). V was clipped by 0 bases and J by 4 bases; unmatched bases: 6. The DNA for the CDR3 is TGTGCCAGCAGCTTGGGCGGGAGGGCCCCGGCAGATACGCAGTATTTT. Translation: CASSLGGRAPADTQYF.

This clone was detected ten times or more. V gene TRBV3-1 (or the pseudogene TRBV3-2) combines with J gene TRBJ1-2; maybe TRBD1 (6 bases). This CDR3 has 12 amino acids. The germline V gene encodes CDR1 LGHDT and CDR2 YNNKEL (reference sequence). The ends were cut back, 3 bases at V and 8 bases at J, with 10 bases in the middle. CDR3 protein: CASSQGGAGYTF. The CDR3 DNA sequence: TGTGCCAGCAGCCAGGGGGGGGCCGGCTACACCTTC.

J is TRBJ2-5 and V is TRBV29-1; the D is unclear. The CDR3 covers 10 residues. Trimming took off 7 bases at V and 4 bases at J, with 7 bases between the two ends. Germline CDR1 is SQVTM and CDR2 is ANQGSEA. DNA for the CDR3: TGCAGCGGTGGAGTAGAGACCCAGTACTTC. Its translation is CSGGVETQYF. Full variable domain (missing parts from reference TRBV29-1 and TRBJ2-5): SAVISQKPSRDICQRGTSLTIQCQVDSQVTMMFWYRQQPGQSLTLIATANQGSEATYESGFVIDKFPISRPNLTFSTLTVSNMSPEDSSIYLCSGGVETQYFGPGTRLLVL.

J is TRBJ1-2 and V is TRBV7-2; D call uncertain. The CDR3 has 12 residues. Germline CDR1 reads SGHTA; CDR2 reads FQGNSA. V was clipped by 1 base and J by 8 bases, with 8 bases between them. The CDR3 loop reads CASSLDITGYTF. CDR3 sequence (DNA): TGTGCCAGCAGCTTAGACATTACAGGCTACACCTTC.

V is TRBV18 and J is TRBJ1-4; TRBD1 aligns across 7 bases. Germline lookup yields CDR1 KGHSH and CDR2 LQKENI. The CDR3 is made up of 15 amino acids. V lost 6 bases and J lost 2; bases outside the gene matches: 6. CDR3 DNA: TGTGCCAGCTCGTCCGACAGGGCGACTAATGAAAAACTGTTTTTT. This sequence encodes CASSSDRATNEKLFF. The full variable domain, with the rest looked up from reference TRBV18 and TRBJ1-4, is NAGVMQNPRHLVRRRGQEARLRCSPMKGHSHVYWYRQLPEEGLKFMVYLQKENIIDESGMPKERFSAEFPKEGPSILRIQQVVRGDSAAYFCASSSDRATNEKLFFGSGTQLSVL.

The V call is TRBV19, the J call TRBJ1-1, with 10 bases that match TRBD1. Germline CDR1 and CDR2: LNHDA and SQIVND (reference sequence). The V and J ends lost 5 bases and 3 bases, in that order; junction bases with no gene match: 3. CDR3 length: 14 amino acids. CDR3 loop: CASSPGTGDTEAFF. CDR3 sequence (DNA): TGTGCCAGTAGTCCGGGGACAGGGGACACTGAAGCTTTCTTT.

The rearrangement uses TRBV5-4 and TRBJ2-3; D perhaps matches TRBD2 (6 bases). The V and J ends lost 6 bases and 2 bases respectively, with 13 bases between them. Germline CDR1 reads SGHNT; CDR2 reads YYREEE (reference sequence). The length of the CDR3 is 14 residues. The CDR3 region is CASTLRDSTDTQYF. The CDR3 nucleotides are TGTGCCAGCACCCTGCGGGACTCCACAGATACGCAGTATTTT. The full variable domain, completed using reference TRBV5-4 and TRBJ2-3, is ETGVTQSPTHLIKTRGQQVTLRCSSQSGHNTVSWYQQALGQGPQFIFQYYREEENGRGNFPPRFSGLQFPNYSSELNVNALELDDSALYLCASTLRDSTDTQYFGPGTRLTVL.

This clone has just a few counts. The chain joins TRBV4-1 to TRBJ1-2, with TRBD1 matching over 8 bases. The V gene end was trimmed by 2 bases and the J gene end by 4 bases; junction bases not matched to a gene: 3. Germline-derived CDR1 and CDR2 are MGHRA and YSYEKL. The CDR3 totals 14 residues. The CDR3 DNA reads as TGCGCCAGCAGCCAAAGGACAGGGCCCTATGGCTACACCTTC. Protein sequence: CASSQRTGPYGYTF.